This T cell receptor (beta chain) is from a study of T cells in Graves' hyperthyroidism and ophthalmopathy. The study, taken as a whole, reports: Through a model of 13 V-J features, ophthalmopathy was separated from stable hyperthyroidism.

This clonotype came up once. Its antigen is not known. The authors obtained PBMCs from around 11 ml of fresh peripheral blood. J lost 5 bases, V lost 5 bases, and 5 bases had no gene match. Germline assignment: CDR1 MNHEY and CDR2 SVGEGT. This CDR3 has 16 amino acids. The CDR3 regions of TCR beta were amplified from RNA transcripts. The HTBI primer set served for first-round RT-PCR of the TCR CDR3. TCRdb called the multiplex PCR reads again in MiXCR, with one record for every CDR3 protein. The data hold about 420,000 distinct CDR3 sequences, with approximately 15% observed a single time. This rearrangement joins TRBV6-2 or TRBV6-3 to TRBJ2-1, with 14 positions matching TRBD2. The clonotype comes from a woman aged 18-30 years with Graves' hyperthyroidism. Material: blood. The CDR3 is CASSTGTSGSNNEQFF. CDR3 sequence (DNA): TGTGCCAGCAGTACCGGGACTAGCGGGAGTAACAATGAGCAGTTCTTC.